The clone carrying this TCR beta chain was counted between two and nine times. Its target is unknown. Each CDR3 protein is one row after TCRdb ran MiXCR on the RT-PCR reads. The sample shows 650,000 to 850,000 distinct CDR3 sequences, around 14% of them seen only once. There are 15 residues in the CDR3. V gave up 7 bases and J gave up 1 base, with 14 bases separating them. The sample comes from a study of response to subunit inactivated influenza vaccine. Overall study findings and caveats: Every seasonal influenza vaccination brings in few new T cells, the authors suggested.

This material consisted of PBMCs from blood, taken around two weeks before vaccination. This receptor was identified in a man aged 50 to 60 who received an inactivated influenza vaccine. The V gene is TRBV12-3 or TRBV12-4, the J gene TRBJ1-5; unclear D gene. This CDR3 is CASKLRLVSNQPQHF. The DNA for the CDR3 is TGTGCCAGCAAACTGAGACTAGTGAGCAATCAGCCCCAGCATTTT.